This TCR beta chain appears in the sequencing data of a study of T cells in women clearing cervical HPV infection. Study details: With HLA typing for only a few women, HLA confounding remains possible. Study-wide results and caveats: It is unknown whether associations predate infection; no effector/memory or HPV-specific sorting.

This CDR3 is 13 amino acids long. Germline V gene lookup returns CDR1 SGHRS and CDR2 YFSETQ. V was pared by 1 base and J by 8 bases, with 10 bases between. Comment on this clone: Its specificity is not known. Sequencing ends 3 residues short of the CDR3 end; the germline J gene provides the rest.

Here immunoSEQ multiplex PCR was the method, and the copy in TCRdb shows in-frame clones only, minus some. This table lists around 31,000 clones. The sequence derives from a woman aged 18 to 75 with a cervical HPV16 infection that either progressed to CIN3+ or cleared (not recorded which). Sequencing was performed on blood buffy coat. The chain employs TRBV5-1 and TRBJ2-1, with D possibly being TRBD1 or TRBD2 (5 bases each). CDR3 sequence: CASSLSQGDEQFF. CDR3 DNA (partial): TGCGCCAGCAGCTTGAGTCAGGGAGATGAG.